This T cell receptor beta chain was identified in a study of T-cell memory formation after mild COVID-19. MiXCR, applied by TCRdb to the 5' RACE reads, yields one record per CDR3 protein. The sample lists hundreds of thousands of distinct CDR3 sequences; about 20% were seen once. The count of this clonotype is one. Its specificity is unknown. Whole-study results and caveats: The study detected some responding clones in pre-infection memory, suggesting cross-reactive memory joined. Contracting clones from day 15 to 85 showed balanced CD4/CD8; later expanders favored CD4+. Those CD4+ clones that contracted were mainly in CM and EM (CD8+ ones in EMRA).

CDR3 size: 14 residues. V was pared by 3 bases and J by 4 bases, with 9 bases of the junction left unmatched. CDR1 and CDR2 from the germline V gene are SQVTM and ANQGSEA. What was sequenced was PBMCs or a T cell subset sorted from them (not recorded which). This sequence originates from an adult woman who had mild COVID-19 (a few samples of this study predate the infection). Cell type and time point are not known. V usage is TRBV29-1 and J usage is TRBJ2-7, with 7 bases aligning to TRBD1. For the CDR3, the DNA is TGCAGCGTTGAGACAGGGCGGTCGGGTTACGAGCAGTACTTC. Translated, it gives CSVETGRSGYEQYF.